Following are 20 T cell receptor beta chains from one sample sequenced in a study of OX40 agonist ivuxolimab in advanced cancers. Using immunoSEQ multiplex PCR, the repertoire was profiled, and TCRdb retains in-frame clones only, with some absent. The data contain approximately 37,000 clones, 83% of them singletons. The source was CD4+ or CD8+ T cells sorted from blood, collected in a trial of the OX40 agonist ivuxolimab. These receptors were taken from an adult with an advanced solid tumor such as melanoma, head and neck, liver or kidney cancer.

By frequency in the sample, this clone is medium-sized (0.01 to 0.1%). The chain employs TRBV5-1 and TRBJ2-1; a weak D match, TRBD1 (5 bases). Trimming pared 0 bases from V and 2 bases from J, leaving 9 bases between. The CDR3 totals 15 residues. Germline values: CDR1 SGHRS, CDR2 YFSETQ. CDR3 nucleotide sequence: TGCGCCAGCAGCTTGGAGCAGGGAACCTACAATGAGCAGTTCTTC. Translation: CASSLEQGTYNEQFF.

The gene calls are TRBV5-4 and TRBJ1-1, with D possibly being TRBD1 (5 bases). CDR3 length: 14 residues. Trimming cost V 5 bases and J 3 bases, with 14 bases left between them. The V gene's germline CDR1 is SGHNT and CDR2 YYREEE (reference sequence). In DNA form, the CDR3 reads TGTGCCAGCAGTCCTCCGGGACCGGACACTGAAGCTTTCTTT. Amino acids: CASSPPGPDTEAFF.

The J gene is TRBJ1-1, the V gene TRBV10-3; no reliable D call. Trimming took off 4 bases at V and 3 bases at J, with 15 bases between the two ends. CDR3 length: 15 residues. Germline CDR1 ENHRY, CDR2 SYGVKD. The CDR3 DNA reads TGTGCCATCAGTGGGGAATCGGGTATTTACACTGAAGCTTTCTTT. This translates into CAISGESGIYTEAFF.

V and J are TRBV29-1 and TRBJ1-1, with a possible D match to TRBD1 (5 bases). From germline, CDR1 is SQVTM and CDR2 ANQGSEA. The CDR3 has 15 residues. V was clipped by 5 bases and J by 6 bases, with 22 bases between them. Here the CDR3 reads CSVRRQGAASPEAFF. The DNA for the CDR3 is TGCAGCGTTCGACGGCAGGGAGCCGCCTCACCTGAAGCTTTCTTT.

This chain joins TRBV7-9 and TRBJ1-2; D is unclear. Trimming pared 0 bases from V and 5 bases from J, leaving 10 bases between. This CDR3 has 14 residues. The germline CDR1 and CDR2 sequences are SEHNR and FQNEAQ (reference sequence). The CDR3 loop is CASSLAQWQYGYTF. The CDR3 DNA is TGTGCCAGCAGCTTAGCGCAGTGGCAGTATGGCTACACCTTC.

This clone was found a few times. The CDR3 loop is CASSLTQAVILPDTTDVYTF. In DNA, the CDR3 is TGTGCCAGCAGCCTCACCCAAGCAGTTATCCTTCCGGATACGACCGACGTCTACACCTTC. The chain recombines TRBV6-8 with TRBJ1-2; no reliable D call. Looked up from germline, CDR1 is MNHGY and CDR2 is SAAAGT. The CDR3 runs to 20 residues. The germline V and J ends were trimmed by 6 bases and 10 bases, with 39 bases remaining between them.

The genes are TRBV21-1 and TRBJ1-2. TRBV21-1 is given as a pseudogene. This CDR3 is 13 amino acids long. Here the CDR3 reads CASSARRPRGYTF. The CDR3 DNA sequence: TGTGCCAGCAGCGCAAGGCGACCGCGGGGCTACACCTTC.

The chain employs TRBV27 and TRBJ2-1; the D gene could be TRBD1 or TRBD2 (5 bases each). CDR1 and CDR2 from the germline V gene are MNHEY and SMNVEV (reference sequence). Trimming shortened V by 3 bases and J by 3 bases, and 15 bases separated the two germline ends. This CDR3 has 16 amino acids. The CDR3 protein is CASSFGSQGRYNEQFF. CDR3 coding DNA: TGTGCCAGCAGTTTTGGGAGCCAGGGCCGCTACAATGAGCAGTTCTTC.

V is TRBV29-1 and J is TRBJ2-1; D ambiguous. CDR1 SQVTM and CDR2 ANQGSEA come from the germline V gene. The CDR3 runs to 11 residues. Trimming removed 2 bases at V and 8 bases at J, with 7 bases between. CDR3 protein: CSVEWLHEQFF. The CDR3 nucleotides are TGCAGCGTTGAATGGTTACATGAGCAGTTCTTC.

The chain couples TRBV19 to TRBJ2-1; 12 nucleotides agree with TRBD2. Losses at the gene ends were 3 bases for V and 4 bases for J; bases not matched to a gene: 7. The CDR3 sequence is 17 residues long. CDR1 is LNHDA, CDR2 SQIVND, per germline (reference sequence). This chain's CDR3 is CASSMGASGRAYNEQFF. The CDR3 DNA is TGTGCCAGTAGTATGGGGGCTAGCGGGAGGGCATACAATGAGCAGTTCTTC.

Here the CDR3 DNA reads TGTGCCAGCAGTGGGGGACTAGCGGAGACCTACAATGAGCAGTTCTTC. This sequence encodes CASSGGLAETYNEQFF. The chain couples TRBV27 to TRBJ2-1; TRBD2 aligns across 11 bases. Germline trimming cut 5 bases from V and 2 bases from J; bases unmatched to any gene: 5. Germline CDR1 reads MNHEY; CDR2 reads SMNVEV (reference sequence). The CDR3 covers 16 residues.

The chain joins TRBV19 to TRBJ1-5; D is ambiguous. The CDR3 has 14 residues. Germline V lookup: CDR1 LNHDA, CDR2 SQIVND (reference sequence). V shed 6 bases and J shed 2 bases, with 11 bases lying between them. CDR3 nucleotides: TGTGCCAGTAGGGAAGGGAATCGCAATCAGCCCCAGCATTTT. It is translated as CASREGNRNQPQHF.

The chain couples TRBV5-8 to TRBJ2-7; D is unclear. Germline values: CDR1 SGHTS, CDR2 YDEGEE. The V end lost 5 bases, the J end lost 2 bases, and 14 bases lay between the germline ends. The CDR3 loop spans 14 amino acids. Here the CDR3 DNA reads TGTGCCAGCAGATCCATGAACCCGCCCTACGAGCAGTACTTC. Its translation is CASRSMNPPYEQYF.

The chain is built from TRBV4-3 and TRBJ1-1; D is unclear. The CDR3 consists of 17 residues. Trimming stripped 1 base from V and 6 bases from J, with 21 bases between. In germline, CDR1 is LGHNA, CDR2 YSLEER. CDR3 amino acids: CASSQGAGISMLPEAFF. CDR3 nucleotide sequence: TGCGCCAGCAGCCAAGGTGCGGGGATTTCTATGCTCCCTGAAGCTTTCTTT.

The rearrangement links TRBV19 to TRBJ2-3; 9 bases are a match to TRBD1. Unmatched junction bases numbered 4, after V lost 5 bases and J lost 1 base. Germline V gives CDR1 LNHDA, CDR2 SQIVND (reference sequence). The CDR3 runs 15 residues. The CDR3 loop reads CASSPRTGGTDTQYF. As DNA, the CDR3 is TGTGCCAGTAGTCCCAGGACAGGGGGCACAGATACGCAGTATTTT.

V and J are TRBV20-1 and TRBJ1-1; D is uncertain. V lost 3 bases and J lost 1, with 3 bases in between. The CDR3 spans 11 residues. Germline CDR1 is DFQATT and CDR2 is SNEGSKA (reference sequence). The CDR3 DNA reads TGCAGTGCTAGGGGGAACACTGAAGCTTTCTTT. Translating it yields CSARGNTEAFF.

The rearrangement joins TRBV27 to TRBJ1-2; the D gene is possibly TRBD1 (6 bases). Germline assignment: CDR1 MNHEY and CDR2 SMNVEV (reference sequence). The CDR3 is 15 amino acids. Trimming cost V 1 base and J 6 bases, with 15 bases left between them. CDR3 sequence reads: CASSLWQGGDNGYTF. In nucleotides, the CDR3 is TGTGCCAGCAGTTTATGGCAAGGGGGAGATAATGGCTACACCTTC.

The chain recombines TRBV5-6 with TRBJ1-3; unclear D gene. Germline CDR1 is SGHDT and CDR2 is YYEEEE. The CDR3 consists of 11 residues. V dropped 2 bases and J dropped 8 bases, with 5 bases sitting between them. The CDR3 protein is CASSFLDTIYF. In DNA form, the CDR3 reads TGTGCCAGCAGCTTTTTAGACACCATATATTTT. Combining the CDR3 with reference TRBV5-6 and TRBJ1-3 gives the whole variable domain DAGVTQSPTHLIKTRGQQVTLRCSPKSGHDTVSWYQQALGQGPQFIFQYYEEEERQRGNFPDRFSGHQFPNYSSELNVNALLLGDSALYLCASSFLDTIYFGEGSWLTVV.

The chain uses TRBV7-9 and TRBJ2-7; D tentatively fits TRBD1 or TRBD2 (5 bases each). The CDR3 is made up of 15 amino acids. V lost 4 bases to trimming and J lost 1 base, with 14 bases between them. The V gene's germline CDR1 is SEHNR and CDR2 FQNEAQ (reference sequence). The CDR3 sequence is CASSSSPGPSYEQYF. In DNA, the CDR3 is TGTGCCAGCAGCTCATCCCCGGGACCTTCCTACGAGCAGTACTTC.

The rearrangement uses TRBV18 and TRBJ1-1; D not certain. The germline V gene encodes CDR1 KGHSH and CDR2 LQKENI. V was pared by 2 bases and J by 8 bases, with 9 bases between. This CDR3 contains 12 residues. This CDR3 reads CASSPVDPEAFF. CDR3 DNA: TGTGCCAGCTCACCAGTAGACCCCGAAGCTTTCTTT.